The table lists the clone carrying this T cell receptor beta chain with many counts. The CDR3 runs to 13 residues. J gave up 8 bases and V 10 bases, and 9 bases lay outside the gene matches. The germline V gene has CDR1 MNHNS and CDR2 SASEGT. These data come from a study of blood T cells in healthy people across ages. For the second PCR, which ran for 7 to 11 cycles, a sample-barcoded 5' primer and a J-beta primer mix were used. Every cDNA molecule carried a tag from a template-switch adaptor bearing 12 random nucleotides. In TCRdb, the 5' RACE reads were re-called with MiXCR into one record per CDR3 protein. This sample yields 650,000 to 700,000 distinct CDR3 sequences, of which around 32% are seen a single time; 15% to 17% belongs to the top ten.

Material for sequencing was blood. The chain combines TRBV6-1 with TRBJ1-2; 11 bases match TRBD1. The receptor comes from a woman aged 80 or over in good health. CDR3 sequence (DNA): TGTGCCACCCTCGGACAGGGGGCAAACGGCTACACCTTC. Its translation: CATLGQGANGYTF.